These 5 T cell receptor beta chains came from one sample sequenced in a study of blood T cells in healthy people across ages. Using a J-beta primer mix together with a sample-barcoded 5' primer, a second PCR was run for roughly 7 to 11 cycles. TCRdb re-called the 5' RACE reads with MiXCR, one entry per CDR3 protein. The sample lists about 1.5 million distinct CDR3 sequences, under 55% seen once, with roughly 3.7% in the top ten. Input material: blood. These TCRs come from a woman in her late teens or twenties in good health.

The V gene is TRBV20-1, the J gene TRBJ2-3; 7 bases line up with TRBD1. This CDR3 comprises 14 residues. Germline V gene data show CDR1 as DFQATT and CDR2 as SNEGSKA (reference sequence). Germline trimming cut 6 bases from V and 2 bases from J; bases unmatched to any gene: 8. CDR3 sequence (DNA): TGCAGTGCCCGGGACAGTGGATACACAGATACGCAGTATTTT. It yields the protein CSARDSGYTDTQYF.

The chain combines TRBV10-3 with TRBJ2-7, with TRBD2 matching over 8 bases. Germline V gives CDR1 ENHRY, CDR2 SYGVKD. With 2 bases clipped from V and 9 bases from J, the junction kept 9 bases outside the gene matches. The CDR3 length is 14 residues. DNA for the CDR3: TGTGCCATCAGTGAGACTAGCGGTGGAGACGTGCAGTACTTC. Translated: CAISETSGGDVQYF.

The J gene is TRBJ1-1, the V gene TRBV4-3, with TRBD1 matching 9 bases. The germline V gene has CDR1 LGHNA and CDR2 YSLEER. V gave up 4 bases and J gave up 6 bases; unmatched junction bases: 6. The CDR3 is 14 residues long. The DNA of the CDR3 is TGCGCCAGCAGCCCCTGGACAGGGGACGCTGAAGCTTTCTTT. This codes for CASSPWTGDAEAFF.

The CDR3 loop reads CASSRRETNEKLFF. Here the CDR3 DNA reads TGTGCCAGCAGCCGCAGGGAAACTAATGAAAAACTGTTTTTT. The rearrangement joins TRBV7-2 to TRBJ1-4; possible D gene TRBD1, 5 bases. Per germline, CDR1 SGHTA and CDR2 FQGNSA. CDR3 size: 14 residues. Trimming pared 5 bases from V and 1 base from J, leaving 8 bases between. The full variable domain, completed using reference TRBV7-2 and TRBJ1-4, is GAGVSQSPSNKVTEKGKDVELRCDPISGHTALYWYRQSLGQGLEFLIYFQGNSAPDKSGLPSDRFSAERTGGSVSTLTIQRTQQEDSAVYLCASSRRETNEKLFFGSGTQLSVL.

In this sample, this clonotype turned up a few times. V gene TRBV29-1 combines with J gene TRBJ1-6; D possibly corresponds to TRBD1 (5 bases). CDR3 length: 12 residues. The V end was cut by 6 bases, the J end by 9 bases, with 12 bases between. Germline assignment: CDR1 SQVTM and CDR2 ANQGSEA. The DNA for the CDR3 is TGCAGCGTACAGGCTGGCAGTTCACCCCTCCACTTT. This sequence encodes CSVQAGSSPLHF.